Listed here is a single T cell receptor (beta chain). Original data processing: Nucleated cell counts were estimated from reference gene primer amplification. Assay: immunoSEQ multiplex PCR; the TCRdb copy retains only in-frame clones and omits some. The V and J calls and clone size are taken from that table; D and trimming were inferred from the DNA. The sample has 100,000 to 150,000 clones; roughly 80% are singletons. The sample is drawn from a study of blood T cell repertoires in COVID-19. Study in general: Whether acute or convalescent, the COVID-19 samples came from the United States, Italy and Spain. Nucleic acid was either cDNA or gDNA, and it came from T cells, B-cell-depleted T cells, or PBMCs.

The clonotype was recovered from a man over 45 with acute or convalescent COVID-19. The source material was peripheral blood.

The CDR3 loop reads CASSQPSTSRGRELFF. The CDR3 DNA reads as TGCGCCAGCAGCCAACCCAGCACTAGTCGAGGCCGGGAGCTGTTTTTT. The J gene is TRBJ2-2, the V gene TRBV4-1, with D tentatively TRBD2 (5 bases). V was cut by 2 bases and J by 9 bases, with 19 bases left in between. The CDR3 runs to 16 residues. Germline CDR1 reads MGHRA; CDR2 reads YSYEKL.